The 16 T cell receptor beta chains in this list originate from one sample, sequenced in a study of blood T cell repertoires in COVID-19. Here immunoSEQ multiplex PCR was the method, and the copy in TCRdb shows in-frame clones only, minus some. The profile shows fewer than 40,000 clones, about 82% of them singletons. Sequencing was performed on peripheral blood. Every receptor here comes from a man older than 75 with active COVID-19.

V gene TRBV6-5 combines with J gene TRBJ2-1; a weak D match, TRBD1 (5 bases). CDR1 is MNHEY, CDR2 SVGAGI, per germline. V was shortened by 5 bases and J by 5 bases, with 10 bases between the two germline ends. The CDR3 has 13 residues. The CDR3 spells CASSPDIDNEQFF. CDR3 DNA sequence: TGTGCCAGCAGTCCGGACATTGACAATGAGCAGTTCTTC.

The chain recombines TRBV12-3 or TRBV12-4 with TRBJ1-1, with TRBD1 matching over 7 bases. Trimming at V came to 5 bases and at J to 6 bases, leaving 0 bases not matched to a gene. The CDR3 is 11 amino acids. The DNA of the CDR3 is TGTGCCAGCAGTAGGGGGCCTGAAGCTTTCTTT. It yields the protein CASSRGPEAFF.

This sequence joins TRBV6-4 and TRBJ1-2; D possibly corresponds to TRBD1 (5 bases). Germline V gene sequence: CDR1 MRHNA, CDR2 SNTAGT. The CDR3 sequence is 13 residues long. The ends were cut back, 8 bases at V and 7 bases at J, with 17 bases in the middle. The CDR3 DNA reads TGTGCCAGCGATCCTAACCAGGGTTGTGGCTACACCTTC. Protein: CASDPNQGCGYTF.

The chain carries TRBV11-1 and TRBJ2-5; 8 bases are shared with TRBD1. Germline lookup yields CDR1 SGHAT and CDR2 FQDESV (reference sequence). CDR3 size: 15 residues. V trimming: 3 bases; J trimming: 5 bases; junction bases outside the gene matches: 8. The CDR3 protein is CASSLQGALGETQYF. For the CDR3, the DNA is TGTGCCAGCAGCTTGCAGGGGGCGCTGGGCGAGACCCAGTACTTC.

V gene TRBV2 combines with J gene TRBJ1-1; the D is unclear. V was clipped by 6 bases and J by 0 bases, with 11 bases between them. The germline V gene encodes CDR1 SNHLY and CDR2 FYNNEI. This CDR3 is built from 14 residues. This CDR3 is CASSASDLNTEAFF. In nucleotides, the CDR3 is TGTGCCAGCAGCGCTTCAGATCTGAACACTGAAGCTTTCTTT.

The chain joins TRBV15 to TRBJ1-2; TRBD1 is a possible D gene (6 bases). The germline V and J ends were trimmed by 1 base and 5 bases, with 8 bases remaining between them. The CDR3 consists of 13 residues. Germline CDR1 LNHNV, CDR2 YYDKDF (reference sequence). In DNA form, the CDR3 reads TGTGCCACCAGCAGAGGGGGGCTTTATGGCTACACCTTC. Translated, it gives CATSRGGLYGYTF. Looking up the rest from reference TRBV15 and TRBJ1-2 gives the full variable domain: DAMVIQNPRYQVTQFGKPVTLSCSQTLNHNVMYWYQQKSSQAPKLLFHYYDKDFNNEADTPDNFQSRRPNTSFCFLDIRSPGLGDTAMYLCATSRGGLYGYTFGSGTRLTVV.

The chain employs TRBV19 and TRBJ2-5; possibly TRBD1 for D (6 bases). Trimming shortened V by 6 bases and J by 2 bases, and 13 bases separated the two germline ends. Germline V gene lookup returns CDR1 LNHDA and CDR2 SQIVND (reference sequence). The CDR3 covers 14 residues. The CDR3 protein is CASRVDRQQETQYF. CDR3 in DNA: TGTGCCAGTAGAGTGGACAGACAGCAAGAGACCCAGTACTTC.

This clone has only one observation. One end of the junction does not line up with germline, which may come from a read error. The rearrangement joins TRBV3-1 (or the pseudogene TRBV3-2) to TRBJ1-1, with D tentatively TRBD1 (5 bases). The CDR3 length is 13 residues. Per germline, CDR1 LGHDT and CDR2 YNNKEL (reference sequence). This CDR3 reads CASSPRGNSEAFF. DNA for the CDR3: TGTGCCAGCAGCCCCCGGGGGAACAGTGAAGCTTTCTTT.

CDR3 residues: CASSHPSGGAWETQYF. CDR3 in DNA: TGTGCCAGCAGCCATCCTAGCGGGGGGGCCTGGGAGACCCAGTACTTC. V usage is TRBV21-1 and J usage is TRBJ2-5; TRBD2 reflects the table's D call only, with no check against the DNA. TRBV21-1 is a pseudogene segment. This CDR3 contains 16 residues.

This chain uses TRBV11-3 with TRBJ2-3, with 9 bases that match TRBD2. Germline V gene sequence: CDR1 SGHNT, CDR2 YENEEA. J gave up 6 bases and V 2 bases, and 6 bases lay outside the gene matches. The CDR3 is made up of 15 amino acids. Written as DNA, the CDR3 is TGTGCCAGCAGCTTAACAGCGGGGGGACCGGATACGCAGTATTTT. Residues: CASSLTAGGPDTQYF.

The chain joins TRBV7-3 to TRBJ2-2, with D possibly being TRBD1 (6 bases). Trimming left V 3 bases short and J 4 bases short, with 12 bases between. The V gene's germline CDR1 is SGHTA and CDR2 FQGTGA. The CDR3 consists of 15 residues. The CDR3, as DNA: TGTGCCAGCAGCTTGGCGGGCAGGGGCACCGGGGAGCTGTTTTTT. Encoded protein: CASSLAGRGTGELFF.

The gene calls are TRBV7-2 and TRBJ2-3; 12 bases line up with TRBD2. V shed 5 bases and J 5 bases; nucleotides not matched to a gene: 14. The CDR3 sequence is 18 residues long. Germline CDR1 is SGHTA and CDR2 is FQGNSA. CDR3 coding DNA: TGTGCCAGCAGCCTCCACGGACTAGCGGGGTCTCGAGTAGATACGCAGTATTTT. Its protein is CASSLHGLAGSRVDTQYF.

V is TRBV7-9 and J is TRBJ2-7; 9 bases are a match to TRBD1. The CDR3 is 14 residues long. The germline gives CDR1 SEHNR, CDR2 FQNEAQ (reference sequence). V was pared by 6 bases and J by 4 bases, with 7 bases of the junction left unmatched. The CDR3: CASSPGTGMYEQYF. The CDR3 DNA reads as TGTGCCAGCAGTCCCGGGACAGGGATGTACGAGCAGTACTTC.

This chain links TRBV5-4 with TRBJ2-2; D perhaps matches TRBD2 (5 bases). Germline lookup yields CDR1 SGHNT and CDR2 YYREEE (reference sequence). This CDR3 contains 17 residues. V was cut by 3 bases and J by 0 bases, with 15 bases left in between. As DNA, the CDR3 is TGTGCCAGCAGCTCCTTCCTTGGGAGTACGAACACCGGGGAGCTGTTTTTT. Translated, it gives CASSSFLGSTNTGELFF. Supplemented by reference TRBV5-4 and TRBJ2-2, the full variable domain reads ETGVTQSPTHLIKTRGQQVTLRCSSQSGHNTVSWYQQALGQGPQFIFQYYREEENGRGNFPPRFSGLQFPNYSSELNVNALELDDSALYLCASSSFLGSTNTGELFFGEGSRLTVL.

The chain employs TRBV27 and TRBJ2-3, with TRBD2 matching 11 bases. The ends lost 3 bases at V and 3 bases at J; junction bases unmatched: 5. The CDR3 has 16 amino acids. Germline-derived CDR1 and CDR2 are MNHEY and SMNVEV (reference sequence). CDR3 in amino acids: CASSFPGLAVTDTQYF. The CDR3 nucleotides read TGTGCCAGCAGTTTCCCGGGACTAGCGGTGACAGATACGCAGTATTTT.

This chain uses TRBV5-5 with TRBJ1-3; possibly TRBD1 for D (5 bases). CDR3 length equals 15 residues. Per germline, CDR1 SGHKS and CDR2 YYEKEE (reference sequence). The V end lost 4 bases, the J end lost 4 bases, and 15 bases lay between the germline ends. In DNA, the CDR3 is TGTGCCAGCAGCCAGCACGCAGGGCTCGGAAACACCATATATTTT. This encodes CASSQHAGLGNTIYF. The full variable domain, rest sourced from reference TRBV5-5 and TRBJ1-3, is DAGVTQSPTHLIKTRGQQVTLRCSPISGHKSVSWYQQVLGQGPQFIFQYYEKEERGRGNFPDRFSARQFPNYSSELNVNALLLGDSALYLCASSQHAGLGNTIYFGEGSWLTVV.